The present entry profiles one T cell receptor (beta chain) with its context. Its recognized antigen is unknown. No qualities accompany the bases; no much larger clone lies one base away. This sample was taken from a study of blood T cell repertoires in COVID-19 (dated by TCRdb to the early 2020s). Broadly, across the study: The collaborator samples originated in the United States, Italy and Spain and spanned the acute and convalescent phases of COVID-19. The material from the prospective study consisted of cDNA or gDNA derived from T cells, B-cell-depleted T cells, or PBMCs. Subjects who had been exposed to COVID-19, were actively infected with it, or had recovered from it provided the deeply sampled blood TCRbeta repertoires that made up the dataset. A freely available public database, intended as a resource for researchers studying the immune response to SARS-CoV-2, is where the repertoires were released. Samples came from the ongoing ImmuneRACE study (first 160 participants) plus 1,254 subjects from 6 global collaborators. A de-identified subject ID, COVID-19 status, age in years and sex were almost always included in the sample metadata. Where HLA class I and class II types were available, the types were taken from metadata supplied by the sample provider, not from assay-based typing. Overall study outcomes, separate from this receptor: The amount of clinical and demographic metadata varied by source and participant and was provided uncurated.

TCRbeta CDR3 regions were amplified from genomic DNA using the immunoSEQ Assay, a bias-controlled multiplex PCR. From the authors' description of their analysis: The number of nucleated cells in each sample was estimated from the amplification of reference gene primers within the assay. To quantify the absolute abundance of each unique TCRbeta CDR3 rearrangement, sequence reads were collapsed and filtered. For each sample, productive Simpson clonality was calculated as the square root of Simpson's diversity index over productive rearrangements. TCRdb's version of the immuneACCESS table is confined to in-frame rearrangements and falls short of the full clone set. An unresolved V gene accounts for under half of the shortfall where checked; the remainder is of unknown origin. V, J and clone size derive from that table, while D and trimming were established from the DNA sequence. The sample contains some 210,000 clones, about 88% of them found a single time. Of the sample, 5% to 7.5% falls within the top ten clones.

The germline V gene encodes CDR1 LGHNT and CDR2 FRNRAP. V is clipped by 7 bases and J by 4 bases, and the sequence between their germline boundaries is 26 bases long. The CDR3 sequence holds 18 residues, the cysteine and phenylalanine included. The read is trimmed to its CDR3 DNA, 54 bases read in frame from base 1. Another Seattle source contributed samples from volunteer blood donors who had recovered from COVID-19. Collaborating institutions collected whole blood in K2EDTA tubes following their own protocols. For TCRbeta analysis, collaborators shipped samples in one of three forms: frozen whole blood, isolated PBMCs, or DNA extracted from either of those sample types.

The sequence is built from TRBV12-5 and TRBJ2-1; TRBD2 is perhaps the D gene, given 5 matching bases. The receptor's source is a middle-aged woman who had recovered from COVID-19. Sequenced material: peripheral blood. CDR3 protein: CASAYLESWETPYNEQFF. The nucleotide sequence is given as TGTGCTAGTGCCTACTTGGAAAGTTGGGAGACCCCTTACAATGAGCAGTTCTTC.